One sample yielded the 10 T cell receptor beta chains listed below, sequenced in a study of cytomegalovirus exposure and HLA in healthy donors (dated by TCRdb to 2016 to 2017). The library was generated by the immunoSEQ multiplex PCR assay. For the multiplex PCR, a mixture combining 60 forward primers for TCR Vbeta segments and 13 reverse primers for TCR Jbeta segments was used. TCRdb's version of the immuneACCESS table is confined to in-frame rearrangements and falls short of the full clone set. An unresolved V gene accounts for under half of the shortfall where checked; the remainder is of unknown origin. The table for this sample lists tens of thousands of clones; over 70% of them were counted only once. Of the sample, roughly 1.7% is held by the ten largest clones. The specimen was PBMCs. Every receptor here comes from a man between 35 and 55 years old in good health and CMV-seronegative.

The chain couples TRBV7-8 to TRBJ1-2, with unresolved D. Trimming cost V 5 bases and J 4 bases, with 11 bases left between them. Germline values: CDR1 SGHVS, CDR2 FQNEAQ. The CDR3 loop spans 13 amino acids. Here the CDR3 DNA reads TGTGCCAGCAGCCCCCGGACTGGCTATGGCTACACCTTC. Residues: CASSPRTGYGYTF.

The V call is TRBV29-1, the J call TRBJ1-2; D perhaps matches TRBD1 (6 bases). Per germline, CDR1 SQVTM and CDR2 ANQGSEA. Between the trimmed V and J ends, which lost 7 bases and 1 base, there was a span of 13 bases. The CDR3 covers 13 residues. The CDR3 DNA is TGCAGCGCAACGGACAGAAATAACTATGGCTACACCTTC. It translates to CSATDRNNYGYTF.

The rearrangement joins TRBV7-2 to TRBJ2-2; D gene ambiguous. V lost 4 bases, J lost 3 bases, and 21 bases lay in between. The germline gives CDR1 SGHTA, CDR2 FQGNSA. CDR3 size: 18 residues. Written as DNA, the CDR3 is TGTGCCAGCAGCTCGCGACTCCTCCTTGGTCCTGACACCGGGGAGCTGTTTTTT. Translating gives CASSSRLLLGPDTGELFF.

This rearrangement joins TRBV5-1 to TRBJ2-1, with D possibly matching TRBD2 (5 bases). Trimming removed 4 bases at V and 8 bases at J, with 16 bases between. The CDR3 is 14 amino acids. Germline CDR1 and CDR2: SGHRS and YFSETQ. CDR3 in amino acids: CASSNLRGKDEQFF. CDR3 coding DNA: TGCGCCAGCAGCAACCTCCGGGGAAAAGATGAGCAGTTCTTC.

CDR3 sequence reads: CSARSGELFF. The DNA of the CDR3 is TGCAGTGCCCGGAGCGGGGAGCTGTTTTTT. V gene TRBV20-1 combines with J gene TRBJ2-2; D remains unclear. Trimming removed 6 bases at V and 7 bases at J, with 6 bases between. Germline CDR1 and CDR2: DFQATT and SNEGSKA (reference sequence). The CDR3 is 10 amino acids.

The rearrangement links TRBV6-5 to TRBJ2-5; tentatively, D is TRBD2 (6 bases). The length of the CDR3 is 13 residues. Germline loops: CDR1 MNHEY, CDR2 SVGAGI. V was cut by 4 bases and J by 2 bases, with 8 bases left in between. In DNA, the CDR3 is TGTGCCAGCAGTTTCGGGAGACAAGAGACCCAGTACTTC. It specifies CASSFGRQETQYF.

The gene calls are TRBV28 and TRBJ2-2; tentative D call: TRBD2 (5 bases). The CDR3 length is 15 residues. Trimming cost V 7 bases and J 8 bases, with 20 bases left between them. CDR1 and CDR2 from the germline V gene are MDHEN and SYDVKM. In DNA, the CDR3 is TGTGCCAGCACCCCGGGGAATACCGCACGGGGGGAGCTGTTTTTT. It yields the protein CASTPGNTARGELFF.

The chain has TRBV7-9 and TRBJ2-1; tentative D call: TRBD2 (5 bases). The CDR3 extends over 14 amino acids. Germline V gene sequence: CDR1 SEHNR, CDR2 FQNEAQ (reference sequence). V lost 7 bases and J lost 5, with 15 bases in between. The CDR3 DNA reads TGTGCCAGCACCATGTCTCGGGGTAACAATGAGCAGTTCTTC. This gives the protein CASTMSRGNNEQFF.

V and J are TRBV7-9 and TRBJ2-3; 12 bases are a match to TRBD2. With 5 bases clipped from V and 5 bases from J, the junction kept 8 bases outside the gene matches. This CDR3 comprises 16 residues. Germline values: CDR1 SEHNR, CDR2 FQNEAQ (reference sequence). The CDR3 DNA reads TGTGCCAGCAGCCCTATGACTAGCGGGAGAGGAGATACGCAGTATTTT. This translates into CASSPMTSGRGDTQYF.

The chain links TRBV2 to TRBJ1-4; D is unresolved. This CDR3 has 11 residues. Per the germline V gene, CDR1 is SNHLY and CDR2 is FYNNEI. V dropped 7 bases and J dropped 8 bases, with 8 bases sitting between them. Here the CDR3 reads CASTYEEKLFF. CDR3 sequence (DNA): TGTGCCAGCACCTATGAGGAAAAACTGTTTTTT.